This is a list of T cell receptor beta chains from one sample in a study of T cell changes during pregnancy in multiple sclerosis. Sequencing was performed with immunoSEQ multiplex PCR; in TCRdb, only in-frame clones are kept and a portion is missing. The data contain 85,000 to 130,000 clones, about 89% of them seen just once; the ten biggest clones take up less than 2%. The specimen was peripheral blood, collected before pregnancy. These TCRs come from a female donor with multiple sclerosis, enrolled in a pregnancy study. Both conserved end residues are part of each CDR3. The D gene is left open where the match is weak. Size tells how often a clone was seen (once, few, many) or the class of an expanded clone, and some rows leave it out.

cdr3_aa	cdr3_nt	clone_size	d_call	v_call	j_call
CASSLVLQGNEQYF	TGTGCCAGCAGCTTAGTCCTACAGGGAAACGAGCAGTACTTC	.	.	TRBV7-6	TRBJ2-7
CATQRRVGETQYF	TGTGCCACCCAAAGGAGGGTTGGGGAGACCCAGTACTTC	.	.	TRBV19	TRBJ2-5
CASSVDGASADTQYF	TGTGCCAGCAGCGTAGATGGGGCAAGTGCGGATACGCAGTATTTT	once	.	TRBV9	TRBJ2-3
CASSFGGRVNTGELFF	TGCGCCAGCAGCTTTGGGGGCAGGGTGAACACCGGGGAGCTGTTTTTT	.	.	TRBV5-1	TRBJ2-2
CASSARGRYNSPLHF	TGTGCCAGCAGCGCCAGGGGGAGGTATAATTCACCCCTCCACTTT	.	TRBD1	TRBV7-3	TRBJ1-6
CASSQEGLAVYEQYF	TGCGCCAGCAGCCAAGAGGGTCTAGCCGTCTACGAGCAGTACTTC	.	.	TRBV4-1	TRBJ2-7
CASSPTHSGRSYNEQFF	TGCGCCAGCAGCCCCACCCATAGCGGGAGGTCCTACAATGAGCAGTTCTTC	once	TRBD2	TRBV5-1	TRBJ2-1
CASSPTPISSGNTIYF	TGCGCCAGCAGCCCCACACCAATCAGCTCTGGAAACACCATATATTTT	few	.	TRBV4-1	TRBJ1-3
CASSLRLAGALAYEQYF	TGTGCCAGCAGCTTAAGACTAGCGGGGGCCCTCGCCTACGAGCAGTACTTC	once	TRBD2	TRBV5-4	TRBJ2-7
CASSVDSAGYNEQFF	TGTGCCAGCAGCGTAGATTCAGCGGGATACAATGAGCAGTTCTTC	.	TRBD2	TRBV9	TRBJ2-1
CASSFSGKQTDTQYF	TGTGCCAGCAGCTTCTCCGGAAAACAGACAGATACGCAGTATTTT	.	.	TRBV13	TRBJ2-3